This T cell receptor (beta chain) was captured in a study of identical twins. TCRdb re-derived calls from the 5' RACE reads in MiXCR, one entry per CDR3 protein. The top ten hold 0.75% to 1% of the sample, which has 690,000 or so distinct CDR3 sequences, around 8.3% seen once. This clonotype was detected many times. Germline assignment: CDR1 SGHRS and CDR2 YFSETQ. The CDR3 runs to 13 residues. Trimming pared 0 bases from V and 9 bases from J, leaving 9 bases between. These same data were also listed under a study on yellow fever vaccine responses in identical twins.

The clonotype originates from a woman aged 18 to 35 in good health. The source material was PBMCs. The gene calls are TRBV5-1 and TRBJ2-2, with D hard to call. The chain's CDR3 is CASSLVLERELFF. In nucleotides, the CDR3 is TGCGCCAGCAGCTTGGTGTTGGAAAGGGAGCTGTTTTTT.